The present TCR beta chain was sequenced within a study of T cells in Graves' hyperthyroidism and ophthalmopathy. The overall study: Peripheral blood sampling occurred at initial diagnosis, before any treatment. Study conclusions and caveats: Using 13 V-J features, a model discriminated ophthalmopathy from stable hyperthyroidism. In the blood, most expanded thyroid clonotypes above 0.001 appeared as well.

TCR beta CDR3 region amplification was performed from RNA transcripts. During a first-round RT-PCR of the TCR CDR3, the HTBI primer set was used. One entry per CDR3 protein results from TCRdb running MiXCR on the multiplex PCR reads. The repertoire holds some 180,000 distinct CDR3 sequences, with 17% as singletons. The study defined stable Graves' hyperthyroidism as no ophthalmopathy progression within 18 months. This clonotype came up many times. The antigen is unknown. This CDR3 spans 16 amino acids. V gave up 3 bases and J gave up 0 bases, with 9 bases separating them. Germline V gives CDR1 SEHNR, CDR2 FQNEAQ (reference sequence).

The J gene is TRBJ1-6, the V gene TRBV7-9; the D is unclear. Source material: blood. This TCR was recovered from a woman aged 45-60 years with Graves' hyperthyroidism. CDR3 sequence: CASSFYGRSYNSPLHF. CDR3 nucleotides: TGTGCCAGCAGCTTTTACGGCCGCTCCTATAATTCACCCCTCCACTTT.